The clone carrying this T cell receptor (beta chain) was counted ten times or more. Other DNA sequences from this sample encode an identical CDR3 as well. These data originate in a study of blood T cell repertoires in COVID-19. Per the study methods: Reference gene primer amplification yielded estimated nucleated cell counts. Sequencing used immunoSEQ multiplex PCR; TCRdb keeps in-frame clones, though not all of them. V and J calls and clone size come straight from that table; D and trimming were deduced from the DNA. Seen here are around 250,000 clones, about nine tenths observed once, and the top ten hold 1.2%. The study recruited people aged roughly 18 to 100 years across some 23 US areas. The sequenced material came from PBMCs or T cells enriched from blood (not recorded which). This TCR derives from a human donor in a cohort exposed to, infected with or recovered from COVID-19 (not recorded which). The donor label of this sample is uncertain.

The CDR3 DNA sequence: TGTGCCAGCAGCTTAACAGAGAACACTGAAGCTTTCTTT. Its translation is CASSLTENTEAFF. The rearrangement joins TRBV11-2 to TRBJ1-1; D unresolved. Trimming took off 2 bases at V and 1 base at J, with 5 bases between the two ends. CDR3 size: 13 residues. The germline V gene has CDR1 SGHAT and CDR2 FQNNGV. Looking up the rest from reference TRBV11-2 and TRBJ1-1 gives the full variable domain: EAGVAQSPRYKIIEKRQSVAFWCNPISGHATLYWYQQILGQGPKLLIQFQNNGVVDDSQLPKDRFSAERLKGVDSTLKIQPAKLEDSAVYLCASSLTENTEAFFGQGTRLTVV.